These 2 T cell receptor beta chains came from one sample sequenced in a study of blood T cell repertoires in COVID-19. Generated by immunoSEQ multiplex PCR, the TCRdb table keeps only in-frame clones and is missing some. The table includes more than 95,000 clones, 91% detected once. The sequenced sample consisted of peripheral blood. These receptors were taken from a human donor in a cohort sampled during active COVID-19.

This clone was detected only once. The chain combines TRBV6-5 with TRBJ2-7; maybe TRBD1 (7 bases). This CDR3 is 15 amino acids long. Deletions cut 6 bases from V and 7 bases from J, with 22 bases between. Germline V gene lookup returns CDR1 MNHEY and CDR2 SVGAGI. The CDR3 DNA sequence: TGTGCCAGCAGAGAGAGTGCGGGACAGATAAGGGAGCAGTACTTC. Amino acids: CASRESAGQIREQYF.

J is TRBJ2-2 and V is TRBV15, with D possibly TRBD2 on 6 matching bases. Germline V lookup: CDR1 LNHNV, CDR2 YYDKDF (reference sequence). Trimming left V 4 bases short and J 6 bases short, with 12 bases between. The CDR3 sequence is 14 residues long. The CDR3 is CATSTRWGAGELFF. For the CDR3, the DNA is TGTGCCACCAGCACCAGATGGGGGGCCGGGGAGCTGTTTTTT.